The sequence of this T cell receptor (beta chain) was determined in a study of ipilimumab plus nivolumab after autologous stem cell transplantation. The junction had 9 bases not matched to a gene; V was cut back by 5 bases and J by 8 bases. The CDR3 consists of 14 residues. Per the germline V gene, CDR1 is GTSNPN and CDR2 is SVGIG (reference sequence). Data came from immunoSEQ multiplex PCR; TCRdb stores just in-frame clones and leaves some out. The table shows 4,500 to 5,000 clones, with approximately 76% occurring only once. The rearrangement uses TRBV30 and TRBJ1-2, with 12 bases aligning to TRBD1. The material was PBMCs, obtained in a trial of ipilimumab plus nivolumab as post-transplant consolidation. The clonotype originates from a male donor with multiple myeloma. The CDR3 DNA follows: TGTGCCTGGCCCGCGGGACAGGGGGCCGGGGGCTACACCTTC. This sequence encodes CAWPAGQGAGGYTF.